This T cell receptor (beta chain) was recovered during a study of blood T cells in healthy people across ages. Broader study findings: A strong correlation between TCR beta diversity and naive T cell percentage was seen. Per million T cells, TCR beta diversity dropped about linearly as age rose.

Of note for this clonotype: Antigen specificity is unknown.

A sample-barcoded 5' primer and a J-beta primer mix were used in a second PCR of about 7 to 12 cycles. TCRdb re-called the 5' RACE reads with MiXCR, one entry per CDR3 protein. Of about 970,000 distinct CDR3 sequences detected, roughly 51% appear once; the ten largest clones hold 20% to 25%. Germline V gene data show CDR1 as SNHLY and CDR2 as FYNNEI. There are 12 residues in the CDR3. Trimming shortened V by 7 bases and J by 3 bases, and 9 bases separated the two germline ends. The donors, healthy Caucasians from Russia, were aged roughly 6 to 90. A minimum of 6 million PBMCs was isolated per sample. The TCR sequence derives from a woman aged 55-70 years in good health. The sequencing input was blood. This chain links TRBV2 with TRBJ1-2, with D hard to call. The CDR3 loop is CASISSYYGYTF. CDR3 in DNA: TGTGCCAGCATTTCAAGTTACTATGGCTACACCTTC.